This paragraph covers one T cell receptor (beta chain) sequence. The clone's antigen remains unknown. The record has no base qualities; no much larger clone is one base away. The data are from a study of shared clonotypes between healthy human individuals (dated by TCRdb to about 2020). About the study as a whole: A couple of women and a few men aged 18 to 49 years were included in the cohort. For each donor, CD4 naive and CD4 memory were each given three plates, CD8 naive was given two plates, and CD8 memory was given one plate. To estimate repertoire size and how much clonotype sharing occurs between individuals, the study deeply sequenced the blood TCR repertoires of a handful of healthy adults. Different laboratories and diverse techniques were used to prepare libraries and sequence TCR repertoires, to increase sequencing depth and limit assay-specific biases. Each donor's leukapheresis produced roughly between roughly 0.9 and 8.9 billion PBMCs.

The full study reports these points: Pairwise subsampling led to the expectation that sequencing depth would affect the degree of clonotype sharing among donors. Approximately 5% of naive CD4, around 3.6% of naive CD8, 2.3% of memory CD4, and over 0.35% of memory CD8 clonotypes were shared across a handful of donors. Sampling was restricted to blood, and TCR repertoires in tissues likely differ from the TCR repertoires found in blood. Rarefaction of sorted-subset datasets indicated incomplete sequencing despite the large sequencing depth. Compared with non-shared clonotypes, clonotypes shared by all four sorted-subset donors had higher generation probabilities. Naive subsets generally had larger estimated clonotype richness than memory subsets. Because the study included a small number of donors, the genetic and exposure-history diversity represented was limited.

Using the deep immunoSEQ assay, TCR CDR3 regions were amplified from genomic DNA by multiplex PCR. Extracted genomic DNA from each cell subset was distributed evenly across all wells of several immunoSEQ 96-well plates, and each plate was treated as a replicate. For sorted subsets, each replicate PCR was loaded with around 200 ng genomic DNA, equivalent to 30,000 to 35,000 T cell genomes. Purified libraries were measured with a Qubit 3.0 fluorometer, size-checked on a Bioanalyzer 2100, and measured again with the KAPA Library Quantification kit. Each immunoSEQ 96-well plate was sequenced on its own single-read 150-cycle Illumina NextSeq 550 flow cell. On the authors' methods: The immunoSEQ output contained only junctional sequences without quality scores, so filtering could not match that applied to full-length reads. Sequences were annotated with PyIR, a Python wrapper for IgBLAST v1.9, using IMGT germline references to assign V/J genes and CDR3. Reads were removed for weak V/J assignments (E-value above 1e-6), missing CDR3, stop codons, out-of-frame junctions, or ambiguous translated residues. V3J clonotypes were defined by identical inferred V gene, J gene, and CDR3 amino acid sequence. The percentage overlap between two repertoires was calculated by dividing the number of shared unique clonotypes by the size of the smaller repertoire. Richness of each repertoire was evaluated using RTK rarefaction, the Chao1 estimator, and Recon v2.1 estimates of unobserved clonotypes. Generation probabilities for all TCRbeta clonotypes obtained by the gDNA method from a handful of donors were computed using OLGA. TCRdb retrieved this table from immuneACCESS and kept in-frame rearrangements only. Not all clones are present; in checked studies, unresolved V genes account for under half, and no reason is known for the remainder. V and J calls and clone size are copied from that table; D and trimming were computed from the DNA. The sample table holds roughly 650,000 clones, of which 90% to 97% were seen once. The ten largest account for around 0.1% of the sample.

The germline V gene yields SGHAT for CDR1 and FQNNGV for CDR2. V drops 2 bases and J drops 2 bases, leaving 4 bases in between. Taken from cysteine to phenylalanine, the CDR3 has 12 residues. The DNA shown is the 36-base CDR3, in frame from base 1. CD8 naive samples consisted of CD45RO-negative cells that were positively selected for CCR7, yielding a CD45RA+CCR7+ population without TemRA cells. Healthy HIV-negative adults with no recently reported acute infections or vaccinations were included as donors. Every donor was a Caucasian adult living in Nashville, Tennessee, USA. Blood was collected by leukapheresis, and PBMCs were isolated by Ficoll-Histopaque density gradient centrifugation and then cryopreserved in liquid nitrogen vapor phase. Analytical flow cytometry was used to check the purity and quantity of every magnetically sorted T cell population. Genomic DNA was isolated from every sorted fraction and measured by UV absorbance on a Nanodrop 2000c.

This TCR derives from a woman aged 25 to 39 in good health. The rearrangement combines TRBV11-2 with TRBJ2-7, with no confident D gene call. Sequencing was carried out using naive CD8+ T cells sorted from blood. Sample cell subset or site, as interpreted from the label and publication: CD45RA+CCR7+. The base sequence is TGTGCCAGCAGCTTAAACCCCTACGAGCAGTACTTC. Translated, it gives CASSLNPYEQYF.